What follows are 22 T cell receptor beta chains derived from one specimen sequenced in a study of shared clonotypes between healthy human individuals (dated by TCRdb to the early 2020s). Receptor amplification or capture employed the immunoSEQ multiplex PCR assay. This is the immuneACCESS table as TCRdb keeps it, with only in-frame sequences that have V and J called. A part of the clones is gone; compared with another copy, unresolved V genes explain less than half, and the rest is unexplained. This sample gives around 600,000 clones in total; more than 95% of them show up just once. Less than 0.065% of the sample goes to the ten largest clones. The source material was naive CD4+ T cells sorted from blood. Explained via the paper, the cell subset or site label denotes: CD45RA+ positively selected. The receptors were sampled from a woman in her thirties in good health.

The rearrangement joins TRBV15 to TRBJ2-1, with 11 bases identical to TRBD2. CDR1 is LNHNV and CDR2 is YYDKDF in the germline V gene (reference sequence). The CDR3 is 17 amino acids. Trimming at V came to 5 bases and at J to 2 bases, leaving 8 bases not matched to a gene. CDR3 nucleotides: TGTGCCACCAGCGTCCCGGGACTAGCGGTTACCTACAATGAGCAGTTCTTC. Amino acids: CATSVPGLAVTYNEQFF.

The chain is built from TRBV7-8 and TRBJ1-3; D gene unclear. Looked up from germline, CDR1 is SGHVS and CDR2 is FQNEAQ. CDR3 length: 12 residues. V gave up 6 bases and J gave up 0 bases, with 3 bases separating them. This CDR3 is CASSYSGNTIYF. The CDR3 region has the DNA TGTGCCAGCAGTTACTCTGGAAACACCATATATTTT.

This clone was counted a single time. This rearrangement joins TRBV6-1 to TRBJ1-4, with D tentatively TRBD1 (5 bases). The V end lost 6 bases, the J end lost 5 bases, and 10 bases lay between the germline ends. From germline, CDR1 is MNHNS and CDR2 SASEGT. The CDR3 spans 13 residues. DNA of the CDR3: TGTGCCAGCAGAGGGACCGGGAATGAAAAACTGTTTTTT. Amino acid sequence: CASRGTGNEKLFF.

This rearrangement joins TRBV6-5 to TRBJ1-5, with D tentatively TRBD1 (5 bases). CDR1 and CDR2 (germline): MNHEY, SVGAGI. The CDR3 extends over 15 amino acids. V was shortened by 6 bases and J by 4 bases, with 16 bases between the two germline ends. The CDR3 bases are TGTGCCAGCAGGCTCGAGCCGGCAGGGAATCAGCCCCAGCATTTT. It translates to CASRLEPAGNQPQHF.

This chain connects TRBV5-4 to TRBJ2-1, with 10 nucleotides matching TRBD2. Germline trimming cut 3 bases from V and 4 bases from J; bases unmatched to any gene: 4. Germline V gene lookup returns CDR1 SGHNT and CDR2 YYREEE (reference sequence). CDR3 size: 15 residues. The CDR3 protein is CASSSSGSFYNEQFF. The CDR3 DNA is TGTGCCAGCAGCTCTAGCGGGAGTTTTTACAATGAGCAGTTCTTC.

The chain recombines TRBV6-1 with TRBJ2-3, with a weak D call TRBD2 (5 bases). The germline V gene encodes CDR1 MNHNS and CDR2 SASEGT. The ends were cut back, 1 base at V and 9 bases at J, with 8 bases in the middle. The CDR3 runs to 12 residues. CDR3 sequence (DNA): TGTGCCAGCAGTGAAGGGCCGGGGACGCAGTATTTT. Its protein product is CASSEGPGTQYF.

This rearrangement joins TRBV28 to TRBJ2-7, with D possibly being TRBD1 (5 bases). CDR3 size: 15 residues. Germline-derived CDR1 and CDR2 are MDHEN and SYDVKM. V was shortened by 5 bases and J by 6 bases, with 20 bases between the two germline ends. DNA of the CDR3: TGTGCCAGCAGTGGACATCATATCTACACCGTCGAGCAGTACTTC. Its protein product is CASSGHHIYTVEQYF.

The genes are TRBV5-4 and TRBJ2-1, with 7 bases aligning to TRBD1. V shed 4 bases, J shed 2 bases, and the junction held 6 bases outside the gene matches. The CDR3 sequence is 15 residues long. Germline V CDR1 and CDR2: SGHNT, YYREEE (reference sequence). The CDR3 bases are TGTGCCAGCAGCACGGACAGGCCGACCTACAATGAGCAGTTCTTC. It encodes CASSTDRPTYNEQFF.

This chain uses TRBV28 with TRBJ1-1; D unclear. The V and J ends lost 3 bases and 1 base respectively, with 15 bases between them. Germline V CDR1 and CDR2: MDHEN, SYDVKM. This CDR3 spans 16 amino acids. This chain's CDR3 is CASSLGSSSGNTEAFF. CDR3 in DNA: TGTGCCAGCAGTTTGGGGAGCTCCTCTGGGAACACTGAAGCTTTCTTT.

This clone was seen once. This chain connects TRBV4-2 to TRBJ2-5; possibly TRBD2 for D (5 bases). The CDR3 spans 14 residues. Germline CDR1 and CDR2: LGHNA and YNFKEQ. Trimming removed 0 bases at V and 5 bases at J, with 10 bases between. Here the CDR3 reads CASSQDRGIETQYF. The CDR3 DNA sequence: TGTGCCAGCAGCCAAGATAGAGGGATCGAGACCCAGTACTTC.

The chain links TRBV10-3 to TRBJ2-3; D might be TRBD2 (7 bases). CDR3 length: 17 amino acids. Germline CDR1 is ENHRY and CDR2 is SYGVKD. The V end was cut by 0 bases, the J end by 4 bases, with 17 bases between. CDR3 nucleotides: TGTGCCATCAGTGAGTCCAGGGGAGCGGGACCCGCAGATACGCAGTATTTT. Translated, it gives CAISESRGAGPADTQYF.

V gene TRBV27 combines with J gene TRBJ1-1; 7 bases line up with TRBD1. The germline V gene has CDR1 MNHEY and CDR2 SMNVEV (reference sequence). V was pared by 5 bases and J by 1 base, with 10 bases of the junction left unmatched. The CDR3 has 16 residues. The CDR3 spells CASSVYGTDKNTEAFF. CDR3 nucleotides: TGTGCCAGCAGTGTATACGGGACAGACAAGAACACTGAAGCTTTCTTT.

J is TRBJ1-1 and V is TRBV29-1; TRBD1 matches 7 bases. CDR1 and CDR2 from the germline V gene are SQVTM and ANQGSEA. V gave up 4 bases and J gave up 7 bases; unmatched junction bases: 9. CDR3 size: 13 residues. CDR3 residues: CSVVDPGQLEAFF. CDR3 DNA sequence: TGCAGCGTTGTGGACCCGGGACAGCTTGAAGCTTTCTTT.

The chain joins TRBV28 to TRBJ1-6; 7 nucleotides match TRBD1. The CDR3 length is 13 residues. Unmatched junction bases numbered 8, after V lost 4 bases and J lost 14 bases. Germline-derived CDR1 and CDR2 are MDHEN and SYDVKM. CDR3 protein: CASSSSRGQTLHF. The CDR3 nucleotides read TGTGCCAGCAGTTCTTCCAGGGGACAGACCCTCCACTTT.

Here the CDR3 reads CASTIYTGSSYEQYF. The CDR3 DNA reads as TGTGCCAGCACCATTTATACAGGCAGCTCCTACGAGCAGTACTTC. The gene calls are TRBV7-9 and TRBJ2-7; tentative D call: TRBD1 (5 bases). This CDR3 has 15 residues. The V and J ends lost 7 bases and 0 bases respectively, with 16 bases between them. Germline CDR1 SEHNR, CDR2 FQNEAQ (reference sequence).

The gene calls are TRBV7-9 and TRBJ2-7; tentatively, D is TRBD1 or TRBD2 (6 bases each). CDR1 SEHNR and CDR2 FQNEAQ come from the germline V gene (reference sequence). V was shortened by 4 bases and J by 5 bases, with 15 bases between the two germline ends. The CDR3 consists of 14 residues. The CDR3 coding sequence is TGTGCCAGCAGCTCCGAGGGGGGTGTGAACGAGCAGTACTTC. Its protein product is CASSSEGGVNEQYF.

The chain links TRBV20-1 to TRBJ1-2, with D hard to call. V lost 5 bases to trimming and J lost 6 bases, with 10 bases between them. The CDR3 contains 11 residues. CDR1 and CDR2 from the germline V gene are DFQATT and SNEGSKA (reference sequence). The CDR3 nucleotides are TGCAGTGCTTTGACCTTAAATGGCTACACCTTC. This translates into CSALTLNGYTF.

The chain has TRBV2 and TRBJ2-7, with D tentatively TRBD1 (6 bases). This CDR3 comprises 12 residues. Germline CDR1 and CDR2: SNHLY and FYNNEI. V was clipped by 2 bases and J by 9 bases, with 11 bases between them. CDR3 in DNA: TGTGCCAGCAGTGAAAGGGGGATTTGGCAGTACTTC. This sequence encodes CASSERGIWQYF.

The chain recombines TRBV6-4 with TRBJ1-3; the match to TRBD1 covers 9 bases. V shed 10 bases, J shed 13 bases, and the junction held 14 bases outside the gene matches. Germline V gene data show CDR1 as MRHNA and CDR2 as SNTAGT. The CDR3 contains 13 residues. The CDR3 DNA reads as TGTGCCAAAAGGGACAGGGACCCCCTGTGGATATATTTT. Its translation is CAKRDRDPLWIYF.

The chain couples TRBV15 to TRBJ2-7; D may be TRBD2 (6 bases). The V end was cut by 0 bases, the J end by 0 bases, with 12 bases between. CDR1 and CDR2 (germline): LNHNV, YYDKDF (reference sequence). This CDR3 contains 16 residues. DNA for the CDR3: TGTGCCACCAGCAGAGAGCTGGCGGGAAACTCCTACGAGCAGTACTTC. Protein product: CATSRELAGNSYEQYF.

The chain joins TRBV30 to TRBJ1-2; TRBD1 is a possible D gene (6 bases). Trimming pared 4 bases from V and 2 bases from J, leaving 8 bases between. Looked up from germline, CDR1 is GTSNPN and CDR2 is SVGIG (reference sequence). The CDR3 length is 12 residues. For the CDR3, the DNA is TGTGCCTGGAACAGGGACAACTATGGCTACACCTTC. Its protein product is CAWNRDNYGYTF.

This chain joins TRBV5-6 and TRBJ2-1; possible D gene TRBD2, 6 bases. Per the germline V gene, CDR1 is SGHDT and CDR2 is YYEEEE. Between the trimmed V and J ends, which lost 4 bases and 7 bases, there was a span of 18 bases. The CDR3 consists of 15 residues. The chain's CDR3 is CASSLMGGSQNEQFF. The CDR3 nucleotides read TGTGCCAGCAGCCTTATGGGGGGATCACAGAATGAGCAGTTCTTC.